The 27 T cell receptor beta chains given below trace back to one sample, sequenced in a study of regulatory T cells in long-lasting Graves disease (dated by TCRdb to the early 2020s). The receptor library was made with multiplex PCR. Sequencing relied on an Illumina HiSeq 4000. TCR beta libraries were built with iRepertoire HTBI primers and Arm-PCR amplification of CDR3 regions. In TCRdb, the public reads were trimmed at Q25 with fastp and aligned with MiXCR, with productive beta chains retained. Each CDR3 protein gets just one entry, which takes the most common genes and DNA from the rows behind it. Recorded for this sample are hundreds of thousands of distinct CDR3 sequences; around 16% of them occurred a single time. The top ten clones comprise 12% of the sample. The time point tag for this specimen amounts to: newly diagnosed GD, antithyroid drugs for less than 3 months. RNA was extracted from PBMCs in TRIzol for both TCR sequencing and RNA sequencing.

This sample also belongs to another study, concerning T cells in Graves' hyperthyroidism and ophthalmopathy.

The source was peripheral blood mononuclear cells (PBMCs), collected at new diagnosis, from a patient treated with antithyroid drugs. These receptors originate from a man between 18 and 35 years old with Graves disease. Donor details come from another sample of the same person, matched by shared clones.

A note on this clonotype: One base away lies a much larger clone, so this may be a sequencing read error. The rearrangement joins TRBV28 to TRBJ1-1; tentative D call: TRBD1 (6 bases). The CDR3 extends over 15 amino acids. CDR1 is MDHEN and CDR2 is SYDVKM in the germline V gene. Here the CDR3 reads CASTLGRGGYTEASF. CDR3 nucleotides: TGTGCCAGCACCTTAGGGAGGGGGGGGTACACTGAAGCTTCCTTT.

The sample holds a few counts of this clonotype. The chain couples TRBV9 to TRBJ1-1; 7 positions match TRBD1. The length of the CDR3 is 15 residues. The germline V gene encodes CDR1 SGDLS and CDR2 YYNGEE. V shed 0 bases, J shed 1 base, and the junction held 3 bases outside the gene matches. The DNA for the CDR3 is TGTGCCAGCAGCGTAGGTTGGACAGGGAACACTGAAGCTTTCTTT. Protein: CASSVGWTGNTEAFF.

This clonotype was recorded many times. CDR3 sequence reads: CASSTESYEQYF. The CDR3 nucleotides are TGTGCCAGCAGTACAGAGTCTTACGAGCAGTACTTC. The chain has TRBV28 and TRBJ2-7, with D unclear. Germline CDR1 reads MDHEN; CDR2 reads SYDVKM. V was trimmed by 5 bases and J by 4 bases, leaving 9 bases between them. This CDR3 is 12 amino acids long. Looking up the rest from reference TRBV28 and TRBJ2-7 gives the full variable domain: DVKVTQSSRYLVKRTGEKVFLECVQDMDHENMFWYRQDPGLGLRLIYFSYDVKMKEKGDIPEGYSVSREKKERFSLILESASTNQTSMYLCASSTESYEQYFGPGTRLTVT.

This clonotype appeared many times. This rearrangement joins TRBV2 to TRBJ2-7; TRBD1 matches at 7 bases. Losses at the gene ends were 6 bases for V and 3 bases for J; bases not matched to a gene: 5. The germline V gene has CDR1 SNHLY and CDR2 FYNNEI. The CDR3 contains 13 residues. The CDR3 region is CASRNRGSYEQYF. For the CDR3, the DNA is TGTGCCAGCAGGAACAGGGGCAGCTACGAGCAGTACTTC.

This clonotype was found a few times. This rearrangement joins TRBV28 to TRBJ2-5; D not resolved. The length of the CDR3 is 13 residues. The V end was cut by 1 base, the J end by 7 bases, with 10 bases between. Germline V gene data show CDR1 as MDHEN and CDR2 as SYDVKM. Here the CDR3 DNA reads TGTGCCAGCAGTTTATCCGTTCTCGGGACCCAGTACTTC. Translation: CASSLSVLGTQYF.

This clonotype was seen repeatedly, ten times or more. J is TRBJ1-1 and V is TRBV7-2; unclear D gene. This CDR3 is built from 14 residues. Trimming took 0 bases from V and 8 from J, leaving 13 bases between them. Germline CDR1 and CDR2: SGHTA and FQGNSA. The chain's CDR3 is CASSLAQYTHEAFF. The CDR3, as DNA: TGTGCCAGCAGCTTAGCCCAATATACGCACGAAGCTTTCTTT. The full variable domain, completed using reference TRBV7-2 and TRBJ1-1, is GAGVSQSPSNKVTEKGKDVELRCDPISGHTALYWYRQSLGQGLEFLIYFQGNSAPDKSGLPSDRFSAERTGGSVSTLTIQRTQQEDSAVYLCASSLAQYTHEAFFGQGTRLTVV.

In its sample, this clonotype was seen many times. The CDR3 region has the DNA TGCAGTGCCCCTGTCGGGGGCACAGATACGCAGTATTTT. Protein sequence: CSAPVGGTDTQYF. J is TRBJ2-3 and V is TRBV20-1; D might be TRBD2 (5 bases). Trimming took 6 bases from V and 1 from J, leaving 11 bases between them. CDR3 size: 13 residues. CDR1 DFQATT and CDR2 SNEGSKA come from the germline V gene (reference sequence).

The table lists this clonotype with many counts. This chain joins TRBV12-5 and TRBJ2-3, with 14 bases matching TRBD2. There are 18 residues in the CDR3. CDR1 is LGHNT, CDR2 FRNRAP, per germline. V was clipped by 6 bases and J by 2 bases; unmatched bases: 10. CDR3 protein: CASGLARLAGGDTDTQYF. Here the CDR3 DNA reads TGTGCTAGTGGATTAGCCAGACTAGCGGGAGGGGACACAGATACGCAGTATTTT.

On this clonotype: The junction departs from the called germline gene at one end, perhaps through a read error. V usage is TRBV5-1 and J usage is TRBJ2-7; D is possibly TRBD2 (6 bases). The end of the DNA is better explained by TRBJ2-3, so the J call may be wrong. This CDR3 spans 13 amino acids. CDR1 SGHRS and CDR2 YFSETQ come from the germline V gene. In nucleotides, the CDR3 is TGTGCCACCAACCCCGGAGGGCGAGATACGCAGTATTTT. The encoded protein is CATNPGGRDTQYF.

This clonotype has ten or more counts. The rearrangement uses TRBV28 and TRBJ2-1; no clear D gene. Between the trimmed V and J ends, which lost 3 bases and 11 bases, there was a span of 20 bases. Per germline, CDR1 MDHEN and CDR2 SYDVKM. This CDR3 comprises 15 residues. CDR3 bases: TGTGCCAGCAGTTTGGGTTGGTCAGCCGATCAAAAGCAGTTCTTC. It is translated as CASSLGWSADQKQFF. Variable domain in full (rest from reference TRBV28 and TRBJ2-1): DVKVTQSSRYLVKRTGEKVFLECVQDMDHENMFWYRQDPGLGLRLIYFSYDVKMKEKGDIPEGYSVSREKKERFSLILESASTNQTSMYLCASSLGWSADQKQFFGPGTRLTVL.

V gene TRBV27 combines with J gene TRBJ2-7, with a possible D match to TRBD2 (5 bases). Germline values: CDR1 MNHEY, CDR2 SMNVEV (reference sequence). This CDR3 comprises 16 residues. Trimming shortened V by 0 bases and J by 7 bases, and 19 bases separated the two germline ends. The CDR3 coding sequence is TGTGCCAGCAGTTTATCGAAACTAGATCCCGGTCGGGAGCAGTACTTC. Protein sequence: CASSLSKLDPGREQYF.

In its sample, this clonotype was seen a few times. V is TRBV5-1 and J is TRBJ1-1; perhaps TRBD1 as D (5 bases). There are 15 residues in the CDR3. CDR1 and CDR2 (germline): SGHRS, YFSETQ. The V gene lost 0 bases and the J gene lost 1 base, with 10 bases spanning the gap. CDR3 loop: CASSLGGEWNTEAFF. The CDR3 nucleotides are TGCGCCAGCAGCTTGGGGGGGGAATGGAACACTGAAGCTTTCTTT.

The chain is built from TRBV6-1 and TRBJ2-3; 9 nucleotides align to TRBD1. J lost 5 bases, V lost 6 bases, and 6 bases had no gene match. The CDR3 spans 14 residues. Germline assignment: CDR1 MNHNS and CDR2 SASEGT. This chain's CDR3 is CASRQQGAGDTQYF. CDR3 DNA sequence: TGTGCCAGCAGACAACAGGGGGCGGGAGATACGCAGTATTTT.

In its sample, this clonotype was seen a few times. The V call is TRBV19, the J call TRBJ1-1, with D unresolved. Trimming stripped 3 bases from V and 1 base from J, with 9 bases between. The V gene's germline CDR1 is LNHDA and CDR2 SQIVND (reference sequence). The CDR3 sequence is 14 residues long. CDR3 sequence (DNA): TGTGCCAGTAGTATCGGCAGAGAGAACACTGAAGCTTTCTTT. Protein product: CASSIGRENTEAFF. Variable domain in full (rest from reference TRBV19 and TRBJ1-1): DGGITQSPKYLFRKEGQNVTLSCEQNLNHDAMYWYRQDPGQGLRLIYYSQIVNDFQKGDIAEGYSVSREKKESFPLTVTSAQKNPTAFYLCASSIGRENTEAFFGQGTRLTVV.

In its sample, this clonotype was seen many times. The chain recombines TRBV2 with TRBJ1-1; D is ambiguous. CDR1 is SNHLY and CDR2 is FYNNEI in the germline V gene. This CDR3 contains 13 residues. V was clipped by 10 bases and J by 2 bases, with 14 bases between them. The CDR3 nucleotides are TGTGCCACCCAGACACGAGGAAACACTGAAGCTTTCTTT. Protein sequence: CATQTRGNTEAFF.

This clonotype was counted many times. The chain links TRBV27 to TRBJ2-5; tentatively, D is TRBD2 (6 bases). Germline lookup yields CDR1 MNHEY and CDR2 SMNVEV (reference sequence). Trimming removed 5 bases at V and 7 bases at J, with 17 bases between. The CDR3 has 14 amino acids. CDR3: CASSPGGDLRTQYF. CDR3 in DNA: TGTGCCAGCAGTCCTGGAGGGGACCTGAGGACCCAGTACTTC.

The rearrangement links TRBV20-1 to TRBJ2-5, with D uncertain. CDR3 length equals 12 residues. V was pared by 4 bases and J by 4 bases, with 10 bases between. Germline loops: CDR1 DFQATT, CDR2 SNEGSKA (reference sequence). The CDR3 nucleotides are TGCAGTGCTAAAAAGCCCCCAGAGACCCAGTACTTC. Translation: CSAKKPPETQYF.

This clonotype occurred a few times. The chain combines TRBV29-1 with TRBJ1-1; weak D call: TRBD1 (6 bases). Germline loops: CDR1 SQVTM, CDR2 ANQGSEA. V lost 0 bases to trimming and J lost 10 bases, with 15 bases between them. The CDR3 covers 13 residues. The CDR3 loop reads CSVEDPHGGGAFF. DNA for the CDR3: TGCAGCGTTGAAGATCCCCACGGGGGCGGAGCTTTCTTT.

In this sample, this clonotype turned up a few times. The chain couples TRBV14 to TRBJ2-7; 8 bases agree with TRBD1. Germline V lookup: CDR1 SGHDN, CDR2 FVKESK. V gave up 1 base and J gave up 1 base; unmatched junction bases: 9. This CDR3 comprises 17 residues. The CDR3: CASSQVGSRTGSYEQYF. Written as DNA, the CDR3 is TGTGCCAGCAGCCAAGTGGGTTCGAGGACAGGGTCCTACGAGCAGTACTTC.

This clonotype has a count of ten or more. The chain uses TRBV6-1 and TRBJ2-1, with 7 positions matching TRBD2. This CDR3 has 13 amino acids. Germline V CDR1 and CDR2: MNHNS, SASEGT. J gave up 9 bases and V 5 bases, and 7 bases lay outside the gene matches. The CDR3 is CASSQTPGGEQFF. CDR3 sequence (DNA): TGTGCCAGCAGTCAAACCCCGGGGGGTGAGCAGTTCTTC.

The chain uses TRBV13 and TRBJ1-2; D unclear. Germline CDR1 PRHDT, CDR2 FYEKMQ (reference sequence). Trimming removed 2 bases from V and 4 bases from J, with 14 bases in between. This CDR3 is built from 15 residues. CDR3 in DNA: TGTGCCAGCAGCTTAAGAATGACACCAACCTATGGCTACACCTTC. It codes for CASSLRMTPTYGYTF.

This clonotype was seen a handful of times. The rearrangement uses TRBV4-1 and TRBJ1-6, with TRBD1 identical over 7 bases. The V gene end was trimmed by 1 base and the J gene end by 7 bases; junction bases not matched to a gene: 7. CDR3 size: 16 residues. The germline V gene encodes CDR1 MGHRA and CDR2 YSYEKL. The CDR3 reads CASSQGEGATNSPLHF. In DNA, the CDR3 is TGCGCCAGCAGCCAAGGGGAGGGGGCTACCAATTCACCCCTCCACTTT.

The table lists this clonotype with many counts. CDR3 amino acids: CASSPNRDTQYF. As DNA, the CDR3 is TGTGCCAGCTCACCAAATCGAGATACGCAGTATTTT. The V gene is TRBV18, the J gene TRBJ2-3, with D unclear. The CDR3 extends over 12 amino acids. Germline CDR1 KGHSH, CDR2 LQKENI. The germline V and J ends were trimmed by 2 bases and 5 bases, with 5 bases remaining between them.

The CDR3 loop is CASSLSQGWAEAFF. In nucleotides, the CDR3 is TGCGCCAGCAGCTTGAGCCAGGGATGGGCTGAAGCTTTCTTT. The chain couples TRBV5-1 to TRBJ1-1, with a weak D call TRBD1 (5 bases). Germline CDR1 and CDR2: SGHRS and YFSETQ. The CDR3 is 14 amino acids. The V and J ends lost 1 base and 6 bases respectively, with 13 bases between them.

This clonotype occurred many times. The CDR3 DNA follows: TGTGCCTGGAGTCGGGACAGAGCATTAAACACCATATATTTT. This sequence encodes CAWSRDRALNTIYF. The V gene is TRBV30, the J gene TRBJ1-3, with 7 positions matching TRBD1. Germline values: CDR1 GTSNPN, CDR2 SVGIG (reference sequence). J lost 6 bases, V lost 2 bases, and 7 bases had no gene match. The CDR3 runs 14 residues.

This clonotype was counted a single time. This chain joins TRBV20-1 and TRBJ1-1; D gene unclear. The CDR3 loop spans 13 amino acids. The germline V gene encodes CDR1 DFQATT and CDR2 SNEGSKA (reference sequence). V was cut by 5 bases and J by 3 bases, with 13 bases left in between. CDR3 coding DNA: TGCAGTGCTGCAACAGAACCCGACACTGAAGCTTTCTTT. It specifies CSAATEPDTEAFF.

This clonotype occurred many times. The chain couples TRBV5-1 to TRBJ2-7; the D gene is possibly TRBD2 (6 bases). Germline CDR1 SGHRS, CDR2 YFSETQ. V was cut by 7 bases and J by 1 base, with 15 bases left in between. This CDR3 region has 14 residues. CDR3 protein: CASGPGTPSYEQYF. The CDR3 DNA follows: TGCGCCAGCGGACCCGGGACTCCTTCCTACGAGCAGTACTTC.